The 8 T cell receptor beta chains listed next were all sequenced from one sample in a study of T cells after yellow fever vaccination. One entry per CDR3 protein, called by TCRdb with MiXCR from the 5' RACE reads. Of a few hundred thousand distinct CDR3 sequences listed, approximately 4% are singletons. This material consisted of PBMCs, taken 5 days after the yellow fever booster vaccination. These receptors came from a man between 18 and 29 years old who received the YFV17D yellow fever vaccine.

CDR3 coding DNA: TGCGCCAGCAGCTCGCTCCCGTGGGCTAGCGGGGGGGTTGAGCAGTTCTTC. Translated: CASSSLPWASGGVEQFF. The V call is TRBV5-1, the J call TRBJ2-1, with 12 nucleotides matching TRBD2. Germline CDR1 SGHRS, CDR2 YFSETQ. The CDR3 contains 17 residues. The V gene end was trimmed by 3 bases and the J gene end by 9 bases; junction bases not matched to a gene: 13.

The chain links TRBV6-5 to TRBJ2-7, with D hard to call. Germline V gene sequence: CDR1 MNHEY, CDR2 SVGAGI. The CDR3 runs to 11 residues. V was shortened by 6 bases and J by 7 bases, with 10 bases between the two germline ends. Written as DNA, the CDR3 is TGTGCCAGCAGGACACAGAGTGAGCAGTACTTC. It codes for CASRTQSEQYF.

J is TRBJ2-7 and V is TRBV20-1; 9 positions match TRBD2. V lost 1 base, J lost 7 bases, and 5 bases stayed unmatched. Germline values: CDR1 DFQATT, CDR2 SNEGSKA (reference sequence). The CDR3 has 13 residues. The CDR3 bases are TGCAGTGCTAGAGTGAGCGGGGGGCGAGAGCAGTACTTC. Residues: CSARVSGGREQYF.

The V and J genes are TRBV6-5 and TRBJ2-3; perhaps TRBD2 as D (5 bases). This CDR3 contains 13 residues. Germline V gene data show CDR1 as MNHEY and CDR2 as SVGAGI. With 0 bases removed from V and 10 bases from J, the gap between germline ends came to 11 bases. The CDR3 DNA reads TGTGCCAGCAGTTACTCGGAGGATGACGCGCAGTATTTT. It translates to CASSYSEDDAQYF.

This clonotype appeared a few times. This rearrangement joins TRBV6-6 to TRBJ2-7, with D uncertain. Trimming shortened V by 7 bases and J by 4 bases, and 14 bases separated the two germline ends. The CDR3 length is 13 residues. Germline V gives CDR1 MNHNY, CDR2 SVGAGI (reference sequence). The CDR3 sequence: CASTSVVAYEQYF. The CDR3 coding sequence is TGTGCCAGCACTTCAGTAGTCGCTTACGAGCAGTACTTC.

Ten or more counts support this clonotype. V gene TRBV10-1 combines with J gene TRBJ2-1, with 11 bases aligning to TRBD2. With V trimmed by 4 bases and J by 3 bases, 5 bases remained unmatched. Germline V gives CDR1 WNHNN, CDR2 SYGVQD (reference sequence). This CDR3 comprises 16 residues. CDR3 in amino acids: CASSGGGTSGYNEQFF. In nucleotides, the CDR3 is TGCGCCAGCAGTGGGGGGGGGACTAGCGGCTACAATGAGCAGTTCTTC.

This rearrangement joins TRBV3-1 to TRBJ1-1; D is undetermined. The germline V gene has CDR1 LGHDT and CDR2 YNNKEL (reference sequence). The V end was cut by 0 bases, the J end by 1 base, with 6 bases between. The CDR3 is 14 amino acids. The CDR3 here is CASSQDLWNTEAFF. CDR3 DNA: TGTGCCAGCAGCCAAGATCTATGGAACACTGAAGCTTTCTTT.

The rearrangement links TRBV11-2 to TRBJ2-2; D may be TRBD1 (7 bases). The CDR3 consists of 15 residues. Germline V gives CDR1 SGHAT, CDR2 FQNNGV. V lost 7 bases, J lost 4 bases, and 16 bases lay in between. The CDR3 reads CASTGQGGGTGELFF. Written as DNA, the CDR3 is TGTGCCAGCACGGGTCAGGGGGGCGGCACCGGGGAGCTGTTTTTT.